One and the same sample provided the 25 T cell receptor beta chains below, sequenced in a study of blood T cell repertoires in COVID-19. The data were produced by immunoSEQ multiplex PCR, yet TCRdb's version contains in-frame clones alone and is incomplete. The sample includes some 68,000 clones, 80% to 90% of them seen just once. The sequenced material came from peripheral blood. These receptors all stem from a man aged 45-65 years with active COVID-19.

This rearrangement joins TRBV29-1 to TRBJ1-2; D not certain. The CDR3 spans 11 residues. Per the germline V gene, CDR1 is SQVTM and CDR2 is ANQGSEA. Trimming shortened V by 6 bases and J by 8 bases, and 13 bases separated the two germline ends. In nucleotides, the CDR3 is TGCAGCGTACCTTTGGAGTGGGGCTACACCTTC. This encodes CSVPLEWGYTF.

This chain connects TRBV25-1 to TRBJ1-1, with D maybe TRBD1 (6 bases). Germline V gives CDR1 MGHDK, CDR2 SYGVNS. CDR3 length equals 14 residues. Trimming took 8 bases from V and 4 from J, leaving 17 bases between them. In DNA form, the CDR3 reads TGTGCCAGCCGGAAGGGGGTACTGGGCACTGAAGCTTTCTTT. It translates to CASRKGVLGTEAFF.

The chain links TRBV19 to TRBJ1-4, with 8 nucleotides matching TRBD1. There are 13 residues in the CDR3. The germline V gene has CDR1 LNHDA and CDR2 SQIVND (reference sequence). J lost 7 bases, V lost 10 bases, and 8 bases had no gene match. Written as DNA, the CDR3 is TGTGCCACTTCAGGGGGCTGGGGTGAAAAACTGTTTTTT. It specifies CATSGGWGEKLFF.

This clone was seen only once. This chain uses TRBV7-9 with TRBJ1-6, with D unclear. V lost 2 bases and J lost 7, with 15 bases in between. CDR3 size: 16 residues. Germline V gives CDR1 SEHNR, CDR2 FQNEAQ (reference sequence). The CDR3 nucleotides read TGTGCCAGCAGCTTATTAAGGCCGTCGGAGAATTCACCCCTCCACTTT. Residues: CASSLLRPSENSPLHF.

CDR3 coding DNA: TGTGCCAGCAGCTACCTCTACCTAGCGAATACGCAGTATTTT. Translation: CASSYLYLANTQYF. The chain recombines TRBV3-1 (or the pseudogene TRBV3-2) with TRBJ2-3; D might be TRBD2 (6 bases). This CDR3 has 14 residues. V was pared by 5 bases and J by 7 bases, with 16 bases between. The V gene's germline CDR1 is LGHDT and CDR2 YNNKEL (reference sequence).

The chain recombines TRBV5-6 with TRBJ2-5, with TRBD2 matching 11 bases. The CDR3 length is 14 residues. J was trimmed by 4 bases and V by 3 bases; bases with no gene match: 2. Germline lookup yields CDR1 SGHDT and CDR2 YYEEEE. The chain's CDR3 is CASSSTSGGETQYF. The DNA for the CDR3 is TGTGCCAGCAGCTCTACTAGCGGGGGAGAGACCCAGTACTTC. Together with reference TRBV5-6 and TRBJ2-5, the CDR3 gives the full variable domain: DAGVTQSPTHLIKTRGQQVTLRCSPKSGHDTVSWYQQALGQGPQFIFQYYEEEERQRGNFPDRFSGHQFPNYSSELNVNALLLGDSALYLCASSSTSGGETQYFGPGTRLLVL.

Here the CDR3 reads CASSVTGKYGNTIYF. The CDR3 coding sequence is TGTGCCAGCAGCGTTACAGGGAAATACGGAAACACCATATATTTT. V and J are TRBV9 and TRBJ1-3, with a tentative D call TRBD1 (6 bases). V shed 2 bases and J shed 4 bases, with 13 bases lying between them. Germline V gene lookup returns CDR1 SGDLS and CDR2 YYNGEE. The CDR3 has 15 amino acids.

V usage is TRBV10-2 and J usage is TRBJ1-6, with 9 bases fitting TRBD1. Germline trimming cut 10 bases from V and 6 bases from J; bases unmatched to any gene: 4. The CDR3 runs to 13 residues. Germline values: CDR1 WSHSY, CDR2 SAAADI. This CDR3 is CATGQGSNSPLHF. In nucleotides, the CDR3 is TGCGCCACAGGACAGGGGAGTAATTCACCCCTCCACTTT.

DNA of the CDR3: TGTGCCAGCAGCGCCTACCGGGACCAGGGGCCAAATGAGCAGTTCTTC. Translation: CASSAYRDQGPNEQFF. The rearrangement uses TRBV11-2 and TRBJ2-1, with TRBD1 as a possible D gene (6 bases). Trimming removed 5 bases from V and 7 bases from J, with 21 bases in between. This CDR3 contains 16 residues. CDR1 and CDR2 from the germline V gene are SGHAT and FQNNGV. The whole variable domain, remainder taken from reference TRBV11-2 and TRBJ2-1, is EAGVAQSPRYKIIEKRQSVAFWCNPISGHATLYWYQQILGQGPKLLIQFQNNGVVDDSQLPKDRFSAERLKGVDSTLKIQPAKLEDSAVYLCASSAYRDQGPNEQFFGPGTRLTVL.

V and J are TRBV2 and TRBJ1-6; tentatively, D is TRBD1 (5 bases). V lost 2 bases to trimming and J lost 9 bases, with 11 bases between them. Germline V gene sequence: CDR1 SNHLY, CDR2 FYNNEI. This CDR3 has 14 residues. The CDR3 nucleotides are TGTGCCAGCAGTGAATACGGGGGGAGTTCACCCCTCCACTTT. This translates into CASSEYGGSSPLHF.

V is TRBV28 and J is TRBJ2-7; TRBD1 is a possible D gene (5 bases). Per the germline V gene, CDR1 is MDHEN and CDR2 is SYDVKM. This CDR3 is built from 17 residues. The V end lost 2 bases, the J end lost 0 bases, and 17 bases lay between the germline ends. CDR3: CASSLRGGRAHSYEQYF. The DNA for the CDR3 is TGTGCCAGCAGTTTAAGGGGCGGCAGGGCCCACTCCTACGAGCAGTACTTC.

V gene TRBV10-2 combines with J gene TRBJ2-7; no reliable D call. There are 13 residues in the CDR3. Between the trimmed V and J ends, which lost 2 bases and 7 bases, there was a span of 12 bases. Germline V gives CDR1 WSHSY, CDR2 SAAADI. CDR3 protein: CASSELFDLEQYF. The CDR3 DNA is TGCGCCAGCAGTGAGCTGTTCGACTTGGAGCAGTACTTC.

The chain couples TRBV12-5 to TRBJ2-7; 12 nucleotides align to TRBD2. This CDR3 region has 18 residues. Germline trimming cut 4 bases from V and 1 base from J; bases unmatched to any gene: 11. Germline CDR1 and CDR2: LGHNT and FRNRAP. The CDR3: CASGSAAITSGGSYEQYF. The CDR3, as DNA: TGTGCTAGTGGTTCCGCCGCTATAACTAGCGGGGGGTCCTACGAGCAGTACTTC.

This clone was observed a few times. The rearrangement joins TRBV7-2 to TRBJ1-2, with TRBD1 matching over 9 bases. The V gene's germline CDR1 is SGHTA and CDR2 FQGNSA. The CDR3 totals 16 residues. The J segment lost 7 bases and the V segment lost 5 bases, leaving 14 bases of the junction unmatched. The CDR3 region has the DNA TGTGCCAGCAGCCCAGTTGGTGGGGGACAGGGTACTGGCTACACCTTC. It yields the protein CASSPVGGGQGTGYTF.

The V call is TRBV7-9, the J call TRBJ1-2; perhaps TRBD1 as D (5 bases). V gave up 2 bases and J gave up 1 base, with 11 bases separating them. The germline CDR1 and CDR2 sequences are SEHNR and FQNEAQ (reference sequence). The CDR3 consists of 15 residues. The DNA of the CDR3 is TGTGCCAGCAGCTTATGGCAGGGCCTTAACTATGGCTACACCTTC. It codes for CASSLWQGLNYGYTF.

This chain uses TRBV7-3 with TRBJ1-1; TRBD1 might be the D (6 bases). The germline V and J ends were trimmed by 2 bases and 0 bases, with 10 bases remaining between them. The CDR3 contains 15 residues. Germline values: CDR1 SGHTA, CDR2 FQGTGA. The CDR3 coding sequence is TGTGCCAGCAGCTTATCCCAGGGGATGAACACTGAAGCTTTCTTT. This translates into CASSLSQGMNTEAFF.

The genes are TRBV15 and TRBJ2-1; TRBD1 matches at 8 bases. Trimming at V came to 1 base and at J to 2 bases, leaving 1 base not matched to a gene. Per germline, CDR1 LNHNV and CDR2 YYDKDF (reference sequence). The length of the CDR3 is 15 residues. The CDR3 spells CATSRAGQAYNEQFF. The DNA of the CDR3 is TGTGCCACCAGCAGAGCGGGACAGGCCTACAATGAGCAGTTCTTC. Using reference TRBV15 and TRBJ2-1 for the parts outside the CDR3, the full variable domain is DAMVIQNPRYQVTQFGKPVTLSCSQTLNHNVMYWYQQKSSQAPKLLFHYYDKDFNNEADTPDNFQSRRPNTSFCFLDIRSPGLGDTAMYLCATSRAGQAYNEQFFGPGTRLTVL.

The J gene is TRBJ1-2, the V gene TRBV5-4; the match to TRBD1 covers 9 bases. The CDR3 has 15 amino acids. V lost 0 bases and J lost 8; bases outside the gene matches: 8. CDR1 and CDR2 (germline): SGHNT, YYREEE (reference sequence). CDR3 in DNA: TGTGCCAGCAGCTTGGCGCGGACAGGGGAGGTCGGCTACACCTTC. Its translation: CASSLARTGEVGYTF.

The chain has TRBV4-1 and TRBJ1-2; 8 bases align to TRBD1. The CDR3 is 16 amino acids. Germline V gene data show CDR1 as MGHRA and CDR2 as YSYEKL. Trimming cost V 0 bases and J 1 base; bases outside gene matches: 4. The CDR3: CASSQDPGQVNYGYTF. The CDR3 DNA reads TGCGCCAGCAGCCAAGATCCGGGACAGGTTAACTATGGCTACACCTTC.

The gene calls are TRBV6-6 and TRBJ2-3; 8 bases line up with TRBD2. Germline V CDR1 and CDR2: MNHNY, SVGAGI (reference sequence). The V segment lost 6 bases and the J segment 4 bases; nucleotides outside the gene matches: 9. There are 15 residues in the CDR3. The DNA for the CDR3 is TGTGCCAGCAGGATCGGGGGGGGCGCTGCAGATACGCAGTATTTT. This gives the protein CASRIGGGAADTQYF.

V gene TRBV19 combines with J gene TRBJ2-7, with 8 bases aligning to TRBD2. Germline values: CDR1 LNHDA, CDR2 SQIVND (reference sequence). V trimming: 6 bases; J trimming: 5 bases; junction bases outside the gene matches: 6. The CDR3 totals 13 residues. CDR3 sequence (DNA): TGTGCCAGTAGACCGGGGGGGGCCCACGAGCAGTACTTC. Translated, it gives CASRPGGAHEQYF.

The chain is built from TRBV7-2 and TRBJ1-5; D remains unclear. Between the trimmed V and J ends, which lost 2 bases and 6 bases, there was a span of 17 bases. Looked up from germline, CDR1 is SGHTA and CDR2 is FQGNSA. The CDR3 totals 16 residues. CDR3 in amino acids: CASSLRPVGGGQPQHF. The CDR3 nucleotides are TGTGCCAGCAGCTTACGGCCCGTGGGAGGTGGTCAGCCCCAGCATTTT.

Here the CDR3 reads CASSVGRDTQYF. The CDR3 nucleotides are TGTGCCAGTTCGGTAGGGAGAGATACGCAGTATTTT. The gene calls are TRBV19 and TRBJ2-3; TRBD2 is a possible D gene (5 bases). The CDR3 runs 12 residues. V was cut by 8 bases and J by 5 bases, with 11 bases left in between. Germline-derived CDR1 and CDR2 are LNHDA and SQIVND (reference sequence).

The genes are TRBV2 and TRBJ2-6; D is ambiguous. V was trimmed by 6 bases and J by 0 bases, leaving 15 bases between them. The CDR3 length is 17 residues. CDR1 and CDR2 (germline): SNHLY, FYNNEI. CDR3 protein: CASSGGDESSGANVLTF. The CDR3 coding sequence is TGTGCCAGCAGCGGTGGTGATGAGAGCTCTGGGGCCAACGTCCTGACTTTC.

This chain links TRBV10-3 with TRBJ1-5; no definite D call. The CDR3 loop spans 14 amino acids. V shed 0 bases and J shed 2 bases, with 5 bases lying between them. CDR1 and CDR2 from the germline V gene are ENHRY and SYGVKD. In DNA form, the CDR3 reads TGTGCCATCAGTGAGTCCGCAGGCAATCAGCCCCAGCATTTT. Translation gives CAISESAGNQPQHF.